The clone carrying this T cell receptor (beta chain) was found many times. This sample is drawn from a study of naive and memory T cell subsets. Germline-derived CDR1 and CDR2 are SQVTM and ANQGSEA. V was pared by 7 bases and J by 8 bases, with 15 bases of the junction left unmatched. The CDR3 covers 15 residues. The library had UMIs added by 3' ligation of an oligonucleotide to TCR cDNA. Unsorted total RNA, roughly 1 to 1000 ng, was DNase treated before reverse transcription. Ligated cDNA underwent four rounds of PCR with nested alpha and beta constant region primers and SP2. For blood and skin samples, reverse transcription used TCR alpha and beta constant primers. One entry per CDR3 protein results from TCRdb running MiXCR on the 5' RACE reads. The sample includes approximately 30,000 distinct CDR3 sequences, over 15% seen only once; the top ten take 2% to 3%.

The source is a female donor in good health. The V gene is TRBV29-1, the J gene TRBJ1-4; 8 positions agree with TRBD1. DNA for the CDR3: TGCAGCGGGTCCTACTATTCGACAGGGGAGGAAAAACTGTTTTTT. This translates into CSGSYYSTGEEKLFF.